This is a list of T cell receptor beta chains from one sample in a study of molecular identifiers for immune sequencing clone quantification. TCRdb re-derived calls from the PCR reads in MiXCR, one entry per CDR3 protein. The table has about 640,000 distinct CDR3 sequences, just under 20% seen once. The specimen was naive CD8+ T cells from blood, with Jurkat cell RNA spiked in. The receptors stem from a human donor in good health. Some libraries in this study had Jurkat cell RNA spiked in. CDR3s leave out the opening cysteine and the closing phenylalanine or tryptophan. Expanded clones get a size class; other rows say once, few or many, or leave the size out.

>TRBV27|many
ASRTQGAPYYEQY
>TRBV28|many
ASRPSTGGYYNEQF
>TRBV7-9|many
ASSPNRGQISGNTIY
>TRBV7-9|few
ASSSTGLAGGADTQY
>TRBV27|few
ASIAMNTEAF
>TRBV20-1|many
SARERTSGSLYEQY
>TRBV12-3/TRBV12-4|few
ASSTNRQGLYT
>TRBV25-1|few
ASSEYKGGPTYEQY
>TRBV30|.
AWSVGQALQPQR
>TRBV2|many
AFQDRQLATNEKLF
>TRBV11-1|.
ASNSGAGSRGEQY
>TRBV4-1|.
ASSQAPHNEQF
>TRBV14|many
ASSQDTGGLSDTQY
>TRBV19|.
ASNPEFQGREKLF
>TRBV5-4|many
ASSNFARNTEAF
>TRBV7-2|many
ASSSVGEDNYGYT
>TRBV6-5|many
ASSYSISGYETQY
>TRBV14|many
ASSHFGLAGVYEQY
>TRBV7-6|many
ASSLVLSSGGSRTDTQY
>TRBV5-1|many
ASSLPGEQY
>TRBV25-1|.
ASSAGNHGELF
>TRBV5-6|many
ASSGSLGLADVAGELF
>TRBV4-3|many
ASSPTSGRRDEQF
>TRBV6-2/TRBV6-3|many
ASSDLKYGLIYGYT
>TRBV20-1|.
SARAGGNRNQPQH
>TRBV2|.
ASSERLAGGPGVAQY
>TRBV19|.
ASSVETGGQGYNEQF
>TRBV9|few
ASSPSGLTGGKNTEAF
>TRBV4-1|.
ASSHPGGGATIY
>TRBV19|many
ASSIGNSNQPQH
>TRBV13|many
ASSRSGTGGQETQY
>TRBV27|many
ASSSRQTYEQY
>TRBV28|few
ASSPLNRGFRSGNEKLF
>TRBV10-2|many
ASSESLARGKGTEAF
>TRBV11-2|few
ASSSFESGQPYEQY
>TRBV18|many
ASSPPAGQNTEAF
>TRBV19|many
ASSLGLGVPEQY
>TRBV7-6|few
ASSLQGADYEQY
>TRBV6-5|.
ASSYSHRTGNTEAF
>TRBV12-3/TRBV12-4|few
ASNVRGSPLH
>TRBV5-4|many
ASSLVLGRHNEQF
>TRBV2|.
AGLDTEAF
>TRBV20-1|many
SARDEDRGISPLH
>TRBV19|.
ASNLEKSNQPQH
>TRBV11-2|few
ASSQLPGQAYEQY
>TRBV9|few
ASRGTGGSEQF
>TRBV4-3|many
ASSQGHRDNSPLH
>TRBV6-5|many
ASSLVSNQPQH
>TRBV7-8|many
ASSTGLYEQY
>TRBV12-3/TRBV12-4|.
ASSHPTGEVTGELF
>TRBV29-1|many
SVSRPGWEADTQY
>TRBV5-8|many
ASSFRSGSYEQY
>TRBV12-3/TRBV12-4|.
ASRLLAGVGGTQY
>TRBV15|many
ATSRDLAGADTQY
>TRBV3-1|few
ASSAGGGPGELF
>TRBV4-1|.
ASSQETTSYEQY
>TRBV12-3/TRBV12-4|few
ASSRVRGNGDTEAF
>TRBV4-1|many
ASSQTGGFGGYT
>TRBV10-2|.
ASTLAGTASYGQY
>TRBV6-2/TRBV6-3|.
ASSYYAVNTEAF